These 19 T cell receptor beta chains were all obtained from the same sample, sequenced in a study of graft-versus-host responses after intestinal transplantation. These receptors have no identified antigens. The repertoire was sequenced with immunoSEQ multiplex PCR; TCRdb's copy has only in-frame clones and lacks some. Found here are tens of thousands of clones, more than 70% of them singletons; the top ten hold 2% to 3%. Sample: unstimulated CD8+ T cells sorted from spleen or lymph node cells, taken before intestinal transplant. All receptors come from a human donor who received an intestinal transplant.

This chain connects TRBV19 to TRBJ2-1, with D uncertain. The germline V gene encodes CDR1 LNHDA and CDR2 SQIVND (reference sequence). The length of the CDR3 is 13 residues. V lost 6 bases, J lost 4 bases, and 10 bases lay in between. The CDR3 sequence: CASSDAGYNEQFF. The CDR3 region has the DNA TGTGCCAGTAGCGACGCAGGTTACAATGAGCAGTTCTTC.

The rearrangement links TRBV2 to TRBJ1-1; D may be TRBD1 (6 bases). CDR3 size: 14 residues. Trimming pared 3 bases from V and 0 bases from J, leaving 8 bases between. Germline V CDR1 and CDR2: SNHLY, FYNNEI. The CDR3 protein is CASSDGTMNTEAFF. The CDR3 DNA reads TGTGCCAGCAGTGATGGGACAATGAACACTGAAGCTTTCTTT.

The chain has TRBV2 and TRBJ1-1; unclear D gene. This CDR3 is built from 14 residues. Germline V CDR1 and CDR2: SNHLY, FYNNEI. The V and J ends lost 5 bases and 0 bases respectively, with 10 bases between them. This chain's CDR3 is CASSPGVMNTEAFF. The CDR3 DNA follows: TGTGCCAGCAGTCCTGGAGTCATGAACACTGAAGCTTTCTTT.

V is TRBV28 and J is TRBJ1-5; D perhaps matches TRBD1 (6 bases). Per germline, CDR1 MDHEN and CDR2 SYDVKM. The CDR3 runs to 16 residues. Trimming removed 3 bases at V and 5 bases at J, with 17 bases between. The CDR3: CASSLGDIAWDQPQHF. The CDR3 DNA is TGTGCCAGCAGTTTGGGGGACATAGCGTGGGATCAGCCCCAGCATTTT.

The CDR3 protein is CASRPQNNNEQFF. The DNA for the CDR3 is TGTGCCAGCAGGCCACAGAACAACAATGAGCAGTTCTTC. The J gene is TRBJ2-1, the V gene TRBV27; D is ambiguous. Trimming cost V 6 bases and J 5 bases, with 11 bases left between them. The CDR3 is 13 amino acids. Germline CDR1 and CDR2: MNHEY and SMNVEV (reference sequence).

The chain employs TRBV27 and TRBJ2-7, with 7 bases matching TRBD1. CDR3 length: 15 residues. Looked up from germline, CDR1 is MNHEY and CDR2 is SMNVEV (reference sequence). V was clipped by 2 bases and J by 4 bases; unmatched bases: 8. For the CDR3, the DNA is TGTGCCAGCAGTTTAGCCCAAGGGGGCAGATACGAGCAGTACTTC. Translation gives CASSLAQGGRYEQYF.

The chain couples TRBV6-5 to TRBJ1-1; no clear D gene. V was pared by 8 bases and J by 5 bases, with 18 bases between. This CDR3 spans 14 amino acids. Germline loops: CDR1 MNHEY, CDR2 SVGAGI. This CDR3 reads CASGRTRRYTEAFF. For the CDR3, the DNA is TGTGCCAGCGGTAGAACGAGGAGGTATACTGAAGCTTTCTTT.

This clone has just one count. In DNA form, the CDR3 reads TGTGCCAGCAGTGAAGTGTTTCTCTATAATTCACCCCTCCACTTT. Protein sequence: CASSEVFLYNSPLHF. The rearrangement joins TRBV6-1 to TRBJ1-6; no reliable D call. The germline V gene encodes CDR1 MNHNS and CDR2 SASEGT. The CDR3 extends over 15 amino acids. The V end lost 1 base, the J end lost 3 bases, and 7 bases lay between the germline ends.

The chain has TRBV11-2 and TRBJ2-7; possible D gene TRBD1, 5 bases. Per the germline V gene, CDR1 is SGHAT and CDR2 is FQNNGV. The CDR3 has 15 residues. With 3 bases removed from V and 5 bases from J, the gap between germline ends came to 17 bases. CDR3 DNA sequence: TGTGCCAGCAGCTTTAGGCAGGGCGGATGGGACGAGCAGTACTTC. Its protein is CASSFRQGGWDEQYF.

V is TRBV2 and J is TRBJ2-3; D gene uncertain. The CDR3 runs 18 residues. Trimming removed 4 bases from V and 2 bases from J, with 22 bases in between. Germline lookup yields CDR1 SNHLY and CDR2 FYNNEI. The CDR3 loop is CASSVARLSEANTDTQYF. Here the CDR3 DNA reads TGTGCCAGCAGTGTAGCTAGGTTATCAGAAGCGAACACAGATACGCAGTATTTT.

The chain links TRBV7-9 to TRBJ2-7, with 7 bases matching TRBD1. Losses at the gene ends were 6 bases for V and 4 bases for J; bases not matched to a gene: 6. The germline V gene has CDR1 SEHNR and CDR2 FQNEAQ (reference sequence). The CDR3 is made up of 13 amino acids. The CDR3 here is CASSLPRGYEQYF. The DNA of the CDR3 is TGTGCCAGCAGTCTGCCCAGGGGGTACGAGCAGTACTTC.

CDR3 nucleotide sequence: TGCGCCAGCAGCTTCTACCCTAGCGGGGGTGCCGGGGAGCTGTTTTTT. Protein sequence: CASSFYPSGGAGELFF. The chain joins TRBV5-1 to TRBJ2-2; 10 nucleotides line up with TRBD2. Germline CDR1 SGHRS, CDR2 YFSETQ. After removal of 2 bases from V and 6 bases from J, the junction contained 7 bases not matched to a gene. The CDR3 is 16 residues long.

The genes are TRBV27 and TRBJ2-1; 9 nucleotides agree with TRBD1. Per the germline V gene, CDR1 is MNHEY and CDR2 is SMNVEV (reference sequence). The CDR3 length is 13 residues. V shed 3 bases and J 7 bases; nucleotides not matched to a gene: 1. CDR3 coding DNA: TGTGCCAGCAGTTTGGACAGGGGTAATGAGCAGTTCTTC. It specifies CASSLDRGNEQFF.

This clone was counted once. The V gene is TRBV4-1, the J gene TRBJ2-1, with 9 bases lining up with TRBD2. The germline CDR1 and CDR2 sequences are MGHRA and YSYEKL. The J segment lost 1 base and the V segment lost 1 base, leaving 5 bases of the junction unmatched. The CDR3 runs to 17 residues. CDR3 nucleotide sequence: TGCGCCAGCAGCCAAGTTGTTCTAGCGGGGTCCTACAATGAGCAGTTCTTC. This encodes CASSQVVLAGSYNEQFF.

The chain's CDR3 is CASSLRTEANTGELFF. DNA for the CDR3: TGTGCCAGCAGTCTCCGGACAGAGGCGAACACCGGGGAGCTGTTTTTT. The chain has TRBV27 and TRBJ2-2; perhaps TRBD1 as D (6 bases). CDR3 length: 16 residues. CDR1 and CDR2 (germline): MNHEY, SMNVEV (reference sequence). The V end was cut by 5 bases, the J end by 0 bases, with 13 bases between.

This sequence joins TRBV27 and TRBJ1-3; 7 nucleotides match TRBD1. Germline assignment: CDR1 MNHEY and CDR2 SMNVEV (reference sequence). The J segment lost 1 base and the V segment lost 5 bases, leaving 2 bases of the junction unmatched. This CDR3 comprises 14 residues. CDR3 residues: CASSQGGSGNTIYF. CDR3 sequence (DNA): TGTGCCAGCAGTCAGGGGGGTTCTGGAAACACCATATATTTT.

J is TRBJ1-2 and V is TRBV7-3, with 8 nucleotides matching TRBD1. Germline V gene lookup returns CDR1 SGHTA and CDR2 FQGTGA. The CDR3 sequence is 15 residues long. Trimming at V came to 3 bases and at J to 6 bases, leaving 9 bases not matched to a gene. CDR3 region: CASSLGARGLDGYTF. CDR3 nucleotide sequence: TGTGCCAGCAGCTTGGGGGCCAGGGGGCTCGATGGCTACACCTTC. Complete variable domain (other parts from reference TRBV7-3 and TRBJ1-2): GAGVSQTPSNKVTEKGKYVELRCDPISGHTALYWYRQSLGQGPEFLIYFQGTGAADDSGLPNDRFFAVRPEGSVSTLKIQRTERGDSAVYLCASSLGARGLDGYTFGSGTRLTVV.

The V call is TRBV7-2, the J call TRBJ1-2, with D perhaps TRBD1 (6 bases). Germline V lookup: CDR1 SGHTA, CDR2 FQGNSA. The CDR3 length is 17 residues. V shed 11 bases and J shed 4 bases, with 29 bases lying between them. DNA for the CDR3: TGTGCCGCAACAGACAGGTTTTCTATGCCTTCTGTCTATGGCTACACCTTC. Its translation: CAATDRFSMPSVYGYTF.

CDR3 coding DNA: TGTGCCAGCAGCTTAGGCGGGAGGGGCGCAACTAATGAAAAACTGTTTTTT. It is translated as CASSLGGRGATNEKLFF. This chain links TRBV13 with TRBJ1-4, with D perhaps matching TRBD1 (5 bases). Germline CDR1 and CDR2: PRHDT and FYEKMQ (reference sequence). The V end lost 0 bases, the J end lost 0 bases, and 11 bases lay between the germline ends. This CDR3 region has 17 residues.